This entry lists 20 T cell receptor beta chains sequenced from one sample in a study of blood T cell repertoires in COVID-19. Using immunoSEQ multiplex PCR, the repertoire was profiled, and TCRdb retains in-frame clones only, with some absent. Of approximately 150,000 clones listed, 65% to 85% are singletons. Sequencing was carried out using PBMCs or T cells enriched from blood (not recorded which). The receptors come from a man between 65 and 85 years old who had been exposed to COVID-19.

The rearrangement uses TRBV19 and TRBJ1-5; the match to TRBD1 covers 10 bases. The CDR3 is 16 residues long. V shed 7 bases and J 8 bases; nucleotides not matched to a gene: 14. In germline, CDR1 is LNHDA, CDR2 SQIVND (reference sequence). In nucleotides, the CDR3 is TGTGCCAGTACCTCTCAGCGACAGGGGGCTACCGAGCCCCAGCATTTT. It is translated as CASTSQRQGATEPQHF.

This chain connects TRBV2 to TRBJ2-7; no clear D. The CDR3 is 12 amino acids. The V end was cut by 8 bases, the J end by 2 bases, with 10 bases between. Germline lookup yields CDR1 SNHLY and CDR2 FYNNEI. Written as DNA, the CDR3 is TGTGCCAGCCTATTAGTAGCCTACGAGCAGTACTTC. Its translation is CASLLVAYEQYF.

This clone came up a few times. The chain combines TRBV3-1 (or the pseudogene TRBV3-2) with TRBJ1-2, with 7 bases aligning to TRBD1. Germline CDR1 LGHDT, CDR2 YNNKEL (reference sequence). After removal of 5 bases from V and 5 bases from J, the junction contained 8 bases not matched to a gene. This CDR3 is 14 amino acids long. The CDR3 nucleotides are TGTGCCAGCAGCTTCTCCGGGACAGCATATGGCTACACCTTC. Protein sequence: CASSFSGTAYGYTF.

The rearrangement joins TRBV5-6 to TRBJ2-7, with TRBD1 as a possible D gene (6 bases). This CDR3 is 16 amino acids long. Trimming pared 2 bases from V and 7 bases from J, leaving 22 bases between. Germline-derived CDR1 and CDR2 are SGHDT and YYEEEE. As DNA, the CDR3 is TGTGCCAGCAGCTTCGACCGGGACACTCGTAGGGGGGAGCAGTACTTC. Amino acids: CASSFDRDTRRGEQYF. The full variable domain, rest sourced from reference TRBV5-6 and TRBJ2-7, is DAGVTQSPTHLIKTRGQQVTLRCSPKSGHDTVSWYQQALGQGPQFIFQYYEEEERQRGNFPDRFSGHQFPNYSSELNVNALLLGDSALYLCASSFDRDTRRGEQYFGPGTRLTVT.

The chain has TRBV6-5 and TRBJ1-2; no reliable D call. This CDR3 region has 11 residues. Germline CDR1 and CDR2: MNHEY and SVGAGI. Trimming left V 6 bases short and J 8 bases short, with 10 bases between. CDR3 sequence: CASSPGRGYTF. The CDR3 region has the DNA TGTGCCAGCAGCCCCGGGAGGGGCTACACCTTC.

This sequence joins TRBV4-1 and TRBJ1-5; no clear D gene. Germline-derived CDR1 and CDR2 are MGHRA and YSYEKL. The CDR3 sequence is 16 residues long. V was clipped by 0 bases and J by 0 bases, with 9 bases between them. CDR3 amino acids: CASSQDFPPSNQPQHF. CDR3 DNA sequence: TGCGCCAGCAGCCAAGATTTCCCTCCTAGCAATCAGCCCCAGCATTTT.

The J gene is TRBJ2-5, the V gene TRBV13, with TRBD1 as a possible D gene (5 bases). Between the trimmed V and J ends, which lost 8 bases and 1 base, there was a span of 14 bases. Germline lookup yields CDR1 PRHDT and CDR2 FYEKMQ (reference sequence). The CDR3 spans 14 residues. In DNA, the CDR3 is TGTGCCAGCCGTCCTCTAGGGGTCCAAGAGACCCAGTACTTC. Protein product: CASRPLGVQETQYF.

This clone was counted a few times. J is TRBJ1-4 and V is TRBV12-3 or TRBV12-4; D not certain. CDR3 length equals 13 residues. The V end lost 7 bases, the J end lost 0 bases, and 6 bases lay between the germline ends. The CDR3 region is CASTSSTNEKLFF. The DNA for the CDR3 is TGTGCCAGCACCTCGTCAACTAATGAAAAACTGTTTTTT.

V and J are TRBV5-1 and TRBJ2-7; a weak D match, TRBD2 (5 bases). V lost 1 base and J lost 7, with 18 bases in between. Germline values: CDR1 SGHRS, CDR2 YFSETQ. There are 15 residues in the CDR3. CDR3 nucleotide sequence: TGCGCCAGCAGCTTGTCTCCGGGATCTGGAGGAGAGCAGTACTTC. Translating gives CASSLSPGSGGEQYF.

The rearrangement joins TRBV20-1 to TRBJ2-5; no firm D call. This CDR3 spans 11 amino acids. Germline values: CDR1 DFQATT, CDR2 SNEGSKA (reference sequence). V gave up 2 bases and J gave up 5 bases, with 6 bases separating them. Written as DNA, the CDR3 is TGCAGTGCTAGACTTCAGGAGACCCAGTACTTC. This encodes CSARLQETQYF.

This chain links TRBV4-3 with TRBJ2-1; no firm D call. V was shortened by 0 bases and J by 2 bases, with 8 bases between the two germline ends. The germline V gene encodes CDR1 LGHNA and CDR2 YSLEER. The CDR3 contains 15 residues. The CDR3 region is CASSQDKLAYNEQFF. The CDR3 bases are TGCGCCAGCAGCCAAGATAAGTTAGCCTACAATGAGCAGTTCTTC.

This clone has more than one count but fewer than ten. This rearrangement joins TRBV6-4 to TRBJ2-3, with D perhaps TRBD2 (6 bases). This CDR3 is 15 amino acids long. In germline, CDR1 is MRHNA, CDR2 SNTAGT. V lost 0 bases and J 3 bases, leaving 10 bases between the germline ends. The CDR3, as DNA: TGTGCCAGCAGTGACTCGTCGGGGGTAACAGATACGCAGTATTTT. The encoded protein is CASSDSSGVTDTQYF.

This clone was seen a handful of times. This rearrangement joins TRBV7-2 to TRBJ2-5, with D maybe TRBD1 (6 bases). V was pared by 5 bases and J by 9 bases, with 10 bases between. The CDR3 is 11 residues long. Germline V CDR1 and CDR2: SGHTA, FQGNSA. CDR3 nucleotide sequence: TGTGCCAGCAGCCCCCAGGGGTCCCAGTACTTC. Protein sequence: CASSPQGSQYF.

This clone has a single count. DNA of the CDR3: TGCGCCAGCAGCTTAGGACAGAGCTCTGGAAACACCATATATTTT. It is translated as CASSLGQSSGNTIYF. The chain employs TRBV5-1 and TRBJ1-3; D is perhaps TRBD1 (6 bases). The CDR3 is 15 residues long. Trimming shortened V by 2 bases and J by 0 bases, and 9 bases separated the two germline ends. Germline V gene lookup returns CDR1 SGHRS and CDR2 YFSETQ.

The chain carries TRBV6-4 and TRBJ1-1; D gene ambiguous. Germline V gene sequence: CDR1 MRHNA, CDR2 SNTAGT. Deletions cut 8 bases from V and 1 base from J, with 20 bases between. CDR3 length: 16 amino acids. In nucleotides, the CDR3 is TGTGCCAGCTGCGATTTTCGAGCCTCCCCGAACACTGAAGCTTTCTTT. This sequence encodes CASCDFRASPNTEAFF.

The gene calls are TRBV28 and TRBJ2-7; 8 bases are shared with TRBD1. Germline V CDR1 and CDR2: MDHEN, SYDVKM. With 2 bases clipped from V and 3 bases from J, the junction kept 9 bases outside the gene matches. The CDR3 runs to 16 residues. DNA for the CDR3: TGTGCCAGCAGTTTAATCCGACAGGGGCCCGTCTACGAGCAGTACTTC. Amino acid sequence: CASSLIRQGPVYEQYF.

The chain has TRBV19 and TRBJ2-3, with 7 bases fitting TRBD2. J was trimmed by 7 bases and V by 5 bases; bases with no gene match: 6. CDR3 size: 13 residues. Germline V gene data show CDR1 as LNHDA and CDR2 as SQIVND (reference sequence). The CDR3 sequence: CASSATSVNTQYF. CDR3 coding DNA: TGTGCCAGTAGTGCTACTAGCGTAAATACGCAGTATTTT.

The table lists this clone with a count of one. The J gene is TRBJ2-7, the V gene TRBV5-1; TRBD2 matches at 14 bases. Germline V gene data show CDR1 as SGHRS and CDR2 as YFSETQ. The ends lost 4 bases at V and 7 bases at J; junction bases unmatched: 10. The CDR3 totals 16 residues. DNA for the CDR3: TGCGCCAGCAGCCCGGGGGGACTAGCGGGAGTAGGAGAGCAGTACTTC. This gives the protein CASSPGGLAGVGEQYF. The variable domain in full, completed from reference TRBV5-1 and TRBJ2-7, reads KAGVTQTPRYLIKTRGQQVTLSCSPISGHRSVSWYQQTPGQGLQFLFEYFSETQRNKGNFPGRFSGRQFSNSRSEMNVSTLELGDSALYLCASSPGGLAGVGEQYFGPGTRLTVT.

The gene calls are TRBV19 and TRBJ1-3, with D perhaps TRBD1 (5 bases). The CDR3 runs 15 residues. Germline V gene sequence: CDR1 LNHDA, CDR2 SQIVND (reference sequence). The V and J ends lost 3 bases and 4 bases respectively, with 13 bases between them. The CDR3 protein is CASSMGRVGGNTIYF. For the CDR3, the DNA is TGTGCCAGTAGTATGGGCAGGGTCGGCGGAAACACCATATATTTT.

The gene calls are TRBV7-3 and TRBJ1-2; D is perhaps TRBD1 (5 bases). The CDR3 is 15 residues long. CDR1 SGHTA and CDR2 FQGTGA come from the germline V gene. Trimming removed 1 base at V and 13 bases at J, with 22 bases between. In nucleotides, the CDR3 is TGTGCCAGCAGCTTAAGTCTGGGACGGCGGGAGGAGGTCACCTTC. It specifies CASSLSLGRREEVTF.